Listed here are 9 T cell receptor beta chains from one sample, sequenced in a study of cytomegalovirus exposure and HLA in healthy donors. The PCR employed 60 Vbeta primers together with 13 Jbeta primers. TCRdb's copy holds only in-frame clones and misses some; the assay was immunoSEQ multiplex PCR. Here the sample spans 65,000 to 70,000 clones, around 91% being singletons. The sequenced material came from PBMCs. These receptors were taken from a woman under 40 in good health and CMV-seropositive.

The chain is built from TRBV27 and TRBJ2-1; TRBD1 is a possible D gene (6 bases). Germline CDR1 is MNHEY and CDR2 is SMNVEV (reference sequence). V was shortened by 4 bases and J by 2 bases, with 15 bases between the two germline ends. There are 16 residues in the CDR3. CDR3 sequence: CASSSQGRLPYNEQFF. As DNA, the CDR3 is TGTGCCAGCAGTTCACAGGGCAGGTTGCCCTACAATGAGCAGTTCTTC.

J is TRBJ2-7 and V is TRBV7-2; possibly TRBD2 for D (6 bases). V was trimmed by 2 bases and J by 3 bases, leaving 11 bases between them. This CDR3 has 14 amino acids. Germline CDR1 is SGHTA and CDR2 is FQGNSA. CDR3 nucleotides: TGTGCCAGCAGCTTATTGGCGGGAAACTACGAGCAGTACTTC. Translation gives CASSLLAGNYEQYF.

This clone was recorded only once. This chain joins TRBV13 and TRBJ2-5; 12 bases match TRBD2. This CDR3 contains 16 residues. The V and J ends lost 5 bases and 4 bases, in that order; junction bases with no gene match: 8. Germline values: CDR1 PRHDT, CDR2 FYEKMQ (reference sequence). The CDR3 DNA reads TGTGCCAGCAGCCTAAGACTAGCGGGAGTGGGAGAGACCCAGTACTTC. Translation gives CASSLRLAGVGETQYF.

With regard to this clone: Germline is not matched at one junction end, which may reflect a read error. The V call is TRBV5-1, the J call TRBJ2-5, with D possibly TRBD1 on 6 matching bases. CDR1 is SGHRS and CDR2 is YFSETQ in the germline V gene. The CDR3 covers 14 residues. This CDR3 is CAGSFSTGQETQYF. As DNA, the CDR3 is TGCGCCGGCAGCTTCTCAACAGGGCAAGAGACCCAGTACTTC.

This sequence joins TRBV14 and TRBJ2-5; TRBD2 matches at 12 bases. Germline trimming cut 1 base from V and 5 bases from J; bases unmatched to any gene: 2. CDR1 is SGHDN and CDR2 is FVKESK in the germline V gene. The length of the CDR3 is 15 residues. Here the CDR3 reads CASSQGLAGVETQYF. The CDR3 nucleotides are TGTGCCAGCAGCCAAGGACTAGCGGGAGTGGAGACCCAGTACTTC.

CDR3 in DNA: TGTGCCAGGTGGACAGGTGGCCGTTCGCAGACTGGGGCCAACGTCCTGACTTTC. It specifies CARWTGGRSQTGANVLTF. The chain couples TRBV19 to TRBJ2-6; 7 bases map to TRBD1. The J segment lost 2 bases and the V segment lost 9 bases, leaving 16 bases of the junction unmatched. Looked up from germline, CDR1 is LNHDA and CDR2 is SQIVND (reference sequence). This CDR3 has 18 amino acids.

The chain is built from TRBV5-1 and TRBJ2-2; D unclear. V was trimmed by 0 bases and J by 3 bases, leaving 6 bases between them. This CDR3 contains 14 residues. CDR1 SGHRS and CDR2 YFSETQ come from the germline V gene. The chain's CDR3 is CASSLAVDTGELFF. The CDR3 region has the DNA TGCGCCAGCAGCTTGGCGGTCGACACCGGGGAGCTGTTTTTT.

The V call is TRBV5-4, the J call TRBJ2-1; no clear D. The germline gives CDR1 SGHNT, CDR2 YYREEE (reference sequence). V lost 2 bases, J lost 6 bases, and 15 bases lay in between. The CDR3 is 15 amino acids. The CDR3 loop is CASSFGRSPANEQFF. The CDR3 DNA is TGTGCCAGCAGCTTCGGCAGGTCTCCGGCCAATGAGCAGTTCTTC.

J is TRBJ2-3 and V is TRBV2; tentative D call: TRBD1 (5 bases). The CDR3 spans 13 residues. V lost 6 bases and J lost 5, with 12 bases in between. Germline V gene data show CDR1 as SNHLY and CDR2 as FYNNEI. The CDR3 protein is CASRIGRGDTQYF. The CDR3 DNA is TGTGCCAGCAGAATAGGAAGGGGAGATACGCAGTATTTT.